This T cell receptor beta chain came from a study of shared clonotypes between healthy human individuals. Study as a whole: Donors were a couple of women and a few men aged 18 to 49.

The CDR3 runs 11 residues. CDR1 MNHEY and CDR2 SVGAGI come from the germline V gene. V was cut by 11 bases and J by 1 base, with 8 bases left in between. Template for every sorted-subset replicate PCR totaled 200 to 250 ng DNA, some 30,000 T cell genomes. The assay was immunoSEQ multiplex PCR, and TCRdb's table has in-frame clones only and misses some. The sample includes more than 2,000,000 clones, about 92% of them seen just once. The sample consisted of naive CD4+ T cells sorted from blood. Subset: CD45RA+ positively selected. This TCR derives from a man between 18 and 35 years old in good health. The rearrangement links TRBV6-5 to TRBJ2-5, with a tentative D call TRBD2 (5 bases). In DNA form, the CDR3 reads TGTGCCTGCGGGCGCCAAGAGACCCAGTACTTC. It is translated as CACGRQETQYF.